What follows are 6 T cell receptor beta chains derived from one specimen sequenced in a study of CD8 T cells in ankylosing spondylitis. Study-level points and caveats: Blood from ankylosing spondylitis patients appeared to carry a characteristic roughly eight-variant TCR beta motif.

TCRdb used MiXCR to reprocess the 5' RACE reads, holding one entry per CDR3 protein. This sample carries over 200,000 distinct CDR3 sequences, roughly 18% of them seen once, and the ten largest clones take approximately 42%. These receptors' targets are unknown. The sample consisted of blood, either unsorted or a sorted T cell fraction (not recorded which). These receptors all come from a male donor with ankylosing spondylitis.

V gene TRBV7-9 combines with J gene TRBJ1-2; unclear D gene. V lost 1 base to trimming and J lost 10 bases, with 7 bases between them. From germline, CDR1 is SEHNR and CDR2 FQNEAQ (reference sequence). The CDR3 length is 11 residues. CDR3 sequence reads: CASSLGLYYTF. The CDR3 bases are TGTGCCAGCAGCTTAGGATTGTACTACACCTTC.

The DNA of the CDR3 is TGCGCCAGCAGTCGCAGGGGACAGCCCCAGCATTTT. This gives the protein CASSRRGQPQHF. The chain combines TRBV4-1 with TRBJ1-5, with a possible D match to TRBD1 (6 bases). There are 12 residues in the CDR3. The germline gives CDR1 MGHRA, CDR2 YSYEKL. V lost 6 bases, J lost 7 bases, and 10 bases lay in between.

CDR3 loop: CASSLSLAGTTDTQYF. In nucleotides, the CDR3 is TGTGCCAGCAGCTTATCACTAGCGGGGACCACAGATACGCAGTATTTT. The chain is built from TRBV11-1 and TRBJ2-3, with 10 bases matching TRBD2. The CDR3 sequence is 16 residues long. Germline trimming cut 2 bases from V and 2 bases from J; bases unmatched to any gene: 4. The germline CDR1 and CDR2 sequences are SGHAT and FQDESV (reference sequence).

As DNA, the CDR3 is TGCGCCAGCAGGGGGCCCCTCGACAGGTCCTACGAGCAGTACTTC. This sequence encodes CASRGPLDRSYEQYF. The rearrangement links TRBV5-1 to TRBJ2-7; TRBD1 might be the D (6 bases). The germline V gene has CDR1 SGHRS and CDR2 YFSETQ. Trimming took 5 bases from V and 1 from J, leaving 16 bases between them. This CDR3 comprises 15 residues.

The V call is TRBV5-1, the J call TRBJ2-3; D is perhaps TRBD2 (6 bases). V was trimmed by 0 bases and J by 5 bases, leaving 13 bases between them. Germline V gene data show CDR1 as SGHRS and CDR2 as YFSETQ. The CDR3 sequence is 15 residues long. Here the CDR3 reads CASSLGQGSGDTQYF. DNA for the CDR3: TGCGCCAGCAGCTTGGGGCAGGGTAGCGGAGATACGCAGTATTTT. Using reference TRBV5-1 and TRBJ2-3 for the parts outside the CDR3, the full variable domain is KAGVTQTPRYLIKTRGQQVTLSCSPISGHRSVSWYQQTPGQGLQFLFEYFSETQRNKGNFPGRFSGRQFSNSRSEMNVSTLELGDSALYLCASSLGQGSGDTQYFGPGTRLTVL.

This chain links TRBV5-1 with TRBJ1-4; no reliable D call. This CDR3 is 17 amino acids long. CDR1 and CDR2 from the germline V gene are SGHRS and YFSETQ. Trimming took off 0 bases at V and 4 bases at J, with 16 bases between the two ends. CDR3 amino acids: CASSLEGGGGLNEKLFF. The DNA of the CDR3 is TGCGCCAGCAGCTTGGAAGGTGGTGGCGGGCTTAATGAAAAACTGTTTTTT.